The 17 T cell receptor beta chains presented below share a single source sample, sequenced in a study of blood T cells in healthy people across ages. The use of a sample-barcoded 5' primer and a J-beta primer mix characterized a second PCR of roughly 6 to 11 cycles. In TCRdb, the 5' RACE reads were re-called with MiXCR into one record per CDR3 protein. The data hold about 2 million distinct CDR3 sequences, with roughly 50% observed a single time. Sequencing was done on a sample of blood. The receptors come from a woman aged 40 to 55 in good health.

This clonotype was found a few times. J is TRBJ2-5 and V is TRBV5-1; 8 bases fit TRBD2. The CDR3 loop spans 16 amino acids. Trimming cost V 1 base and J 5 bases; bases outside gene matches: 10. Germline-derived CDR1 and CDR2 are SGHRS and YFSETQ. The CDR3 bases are TGCGCCAGCAGCTTGAAGAGCGGGGGCCTGGGGGAGACCCAGTACTTC. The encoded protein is CASSLKSGGLGETQYF.

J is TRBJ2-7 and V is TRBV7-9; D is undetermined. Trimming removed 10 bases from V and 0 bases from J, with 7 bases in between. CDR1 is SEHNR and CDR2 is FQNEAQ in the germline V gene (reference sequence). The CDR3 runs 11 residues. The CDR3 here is CATRGSYEQYF. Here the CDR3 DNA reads TGTGCCACCCGTGGCTCCTACGAGCAGTACTTC.

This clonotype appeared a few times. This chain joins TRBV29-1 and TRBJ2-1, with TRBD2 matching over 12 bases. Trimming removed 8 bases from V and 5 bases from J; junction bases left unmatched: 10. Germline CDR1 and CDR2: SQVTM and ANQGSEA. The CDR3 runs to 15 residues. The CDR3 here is CSTRLAGDTNNEQFF. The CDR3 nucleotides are TGCAGCACCCGACTAGCGGGGGATACAAACAATGAGCAGTTCTTC.

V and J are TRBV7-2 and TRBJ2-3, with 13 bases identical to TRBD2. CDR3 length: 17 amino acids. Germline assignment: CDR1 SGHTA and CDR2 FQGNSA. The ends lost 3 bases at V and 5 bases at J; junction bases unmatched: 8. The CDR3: CASSLLLAGGPKDTQYF. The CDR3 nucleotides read TGTGCCAGCAGCTTGTTACTAGCGGGGGGGCCGAAAGATACGCAGTATTTT.

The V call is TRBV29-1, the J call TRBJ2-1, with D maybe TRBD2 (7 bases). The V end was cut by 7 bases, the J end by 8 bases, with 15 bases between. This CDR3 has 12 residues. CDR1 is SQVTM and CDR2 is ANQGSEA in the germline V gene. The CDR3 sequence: CSGGGLVYEQFF. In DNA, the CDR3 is TGCAGCGGGGGGGGCCTGGTCTATGAGCAGTTCTTC.

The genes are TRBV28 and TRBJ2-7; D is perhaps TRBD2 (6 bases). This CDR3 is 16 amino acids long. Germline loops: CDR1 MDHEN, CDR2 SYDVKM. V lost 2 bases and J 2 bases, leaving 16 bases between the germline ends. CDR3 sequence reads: CASSLGGLAIAYEQYF. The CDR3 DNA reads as TGTGCCAGCAGTTTAGGAGGGCTAGCCATCGCCTACGAGCAGTACTTC.

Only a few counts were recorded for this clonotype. CDR3 DNA: TGTGCCAGCGGGCCCGGACCCAACACTGAAGCTTTCTTT. Protein: CASGPGPNTEAFF. The chain employs TRBV28 and TRBJ1-1; D not certain. There are 13 residues in the CDR3. The V gene lost 8 bases and the J gene lost 2 bases, with 12 bases spanning the gap. CDR1 and CDR2 from the germline V gene are MDHEN and SYDVKM. Looking up the rest from reference TRBV28 and TRBJ1-1 gives the full variable domain: DVKVTQSSRYLVKRTGEKVFLECVQDMDHENMFWYRQDPGLGLRLIYFSYDVKMKEKGDIPEGYSVSREKKERFSLILESASTNQTSMYLCASGPGPNTEAFFGQGTRLTVV.

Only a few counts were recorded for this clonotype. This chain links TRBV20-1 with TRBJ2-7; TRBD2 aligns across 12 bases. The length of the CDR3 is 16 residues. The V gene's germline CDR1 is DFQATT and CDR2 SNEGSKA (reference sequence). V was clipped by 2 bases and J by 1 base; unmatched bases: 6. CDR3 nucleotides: TGCAGTGCTAGAAGCCGGACTAGCGGGGAATCCTACGAGCAGTACTTC. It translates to CSARSRTSGESYEQYF.

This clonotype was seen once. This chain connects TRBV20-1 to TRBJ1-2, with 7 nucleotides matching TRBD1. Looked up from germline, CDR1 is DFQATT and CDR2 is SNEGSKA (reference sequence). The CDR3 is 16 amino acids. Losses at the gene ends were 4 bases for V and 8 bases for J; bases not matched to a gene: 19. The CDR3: CSAKAPPQGFGGGYTF. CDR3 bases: TGCAGTGCTAAGGCCCCGCCACAGGGGTTCGGAGGCGGCTACACCTTC.

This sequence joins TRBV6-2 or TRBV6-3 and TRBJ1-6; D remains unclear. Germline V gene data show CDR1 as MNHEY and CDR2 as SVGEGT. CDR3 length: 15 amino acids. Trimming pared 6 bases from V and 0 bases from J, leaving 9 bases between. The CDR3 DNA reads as TGTGCCAGCAGACTGGGGAGCTCCTATAATTCACCCCTCCACTTT. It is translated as CASRLGSSYNSPLHF.

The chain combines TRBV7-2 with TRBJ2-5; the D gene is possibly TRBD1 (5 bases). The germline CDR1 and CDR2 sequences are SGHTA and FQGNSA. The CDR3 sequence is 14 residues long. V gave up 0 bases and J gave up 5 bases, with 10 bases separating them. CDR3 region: CASSLAGAPETQYF. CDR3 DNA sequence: TGTGCCAGCAGCTTAGCTGGGGCCCCGGAGACCCAGTACTTC.

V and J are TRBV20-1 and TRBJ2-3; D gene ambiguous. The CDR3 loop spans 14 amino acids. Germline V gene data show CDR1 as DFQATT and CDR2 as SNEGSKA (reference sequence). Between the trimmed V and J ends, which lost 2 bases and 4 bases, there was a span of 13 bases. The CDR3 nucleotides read TGCAGTGCTAGACTAGTCGGTATTCCAGATACGCAGTATTTT. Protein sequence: CSARLVGIPDTQYF.

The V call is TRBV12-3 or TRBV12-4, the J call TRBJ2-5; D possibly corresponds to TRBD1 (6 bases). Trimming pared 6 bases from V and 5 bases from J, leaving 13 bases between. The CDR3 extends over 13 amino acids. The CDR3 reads CASRGQGTETQYF. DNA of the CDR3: TGTGCCAGCAGGGGTCAGGGGACGGAGACCCAGTACTTC.

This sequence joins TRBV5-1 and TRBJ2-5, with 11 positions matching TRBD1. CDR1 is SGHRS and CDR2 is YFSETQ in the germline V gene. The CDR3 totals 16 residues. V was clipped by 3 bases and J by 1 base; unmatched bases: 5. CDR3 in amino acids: CASSSRTGGIQETQYF. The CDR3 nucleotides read TGCGCCAGCAGCTCACGGACAGGGGGCATCCAAGAGACCCAGTACTTC.

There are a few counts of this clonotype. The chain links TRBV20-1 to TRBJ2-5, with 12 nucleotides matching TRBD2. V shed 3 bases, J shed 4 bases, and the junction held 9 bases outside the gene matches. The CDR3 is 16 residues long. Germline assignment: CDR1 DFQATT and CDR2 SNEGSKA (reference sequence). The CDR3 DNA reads TGCAGTGCTAGCACCCTAGCGGGGGGGGCCCCAGAGACCCAGTACTTC. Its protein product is CSASTLAGGAPETQYF.

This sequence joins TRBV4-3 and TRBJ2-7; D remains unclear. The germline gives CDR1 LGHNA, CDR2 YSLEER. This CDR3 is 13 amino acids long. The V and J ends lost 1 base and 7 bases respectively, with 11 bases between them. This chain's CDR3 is CASSQGGFPEQYF. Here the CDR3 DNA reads TGCGCCAGCAGCCAAGGAGGTTTCCCTGAGCAGTACTTC.

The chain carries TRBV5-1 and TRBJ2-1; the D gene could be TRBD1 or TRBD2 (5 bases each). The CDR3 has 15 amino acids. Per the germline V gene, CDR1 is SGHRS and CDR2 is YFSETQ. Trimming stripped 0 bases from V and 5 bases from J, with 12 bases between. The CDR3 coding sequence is TGCGCCAGCAGCTTGGTCCAAGGGACCCACAATGAGCAGTTCTTC. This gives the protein CASSLVQGTHNEQFF.